Below, one T cell receptor beta chain is given with its context. Its antigen is unknown. This table comes from immunoSEQ multiplex PCR, and its TCRdb copy is limited to in-frame clones, with some not included. The repertoire holds nearly 35,000 clones, about 89% seen once, with 0.22% in the top ten. The sample originates from a study of PD-1 blockade in classical Hodgkin lymphoma. Study results and limitations: Newly diagnosed patients reportedly had lower baseline TCR diversity than healthy donors. Still unresolved is the cause of the repertoire differences, which may be disease activity or prior therapy.

Time point indicated: newly diagnosed, previously untreated cHL patient sample. Thawed PBMCs yielded CD4+ T cells through magnetic negative selection. Trimming left V 2 bases short and J 1 base short, with 13 bases between. The CDR3 sequence is 15 residues long. Germline V CDR1 and CDR2: GTSNPN, SVGIG (reference sequence). The specimen sequenced was CD4+ T cells from blood. The chain has TRBV30 and TRBJ2-3; possibly TRBD2 for D (5 bases). The receptor comes from a human donor with classical Hodgkin lymphoma. The CDR3 here is CAWSLGSSGTDTQYF. The CDR3, as DNA: TGTGCCTGGAGTTTGGGGAGCAGCGGCACAGATACGCAGTATTTT. Supplemented by reference TRBV30 and TRBJ2-3, the full variable domain reads SQTIHQWPATLVQPVGSPLSLECTVEGTSNPNLYWYRQAAGRGLQLLFYSVGIGQISSEVPQNLSASRPQDRQFILSSKKLLLSDSGFYLCAWSLGSSGTDTQYFGPGTRLTVL.